Following are 25 T cell receptor beta chains from one sample sequenced in a study of OX40 agonist ivuxolimab in advanced cancers. Clones were read by immunoSEQ multiplex PCR, and TCRdb kept only the in-frame ones, dropping some. The sample contains 71,000 or so clones, approximately 90% of which appear only once. The sample in question was CD4+ or CD8+ T cells sorted from blood, obtained in a trial of the OX40 agonist ivuxolimab. The receptors here all came from an adult with an advanced solid tumor such as melanoma, head and neck, liver or kidney cancer.

The chain recombines TRBV5-4 with TRBJ2-5; TRBD2 might be the D (6 bases). The V end was cut by 0 bases, the J end by 4 bases, with 13 bases between. The CDR3 sequence is 15 residues long. Per the germline V gene, CDR1 is SGHNT and CDR2 is YYREEE (reference sequence). The CDR3 protein is CASSLDGGITETQYF. In DNA, the CDR3 is TGTGCCAGCAGCTTGGATGGCGGGATCACAGAGACCCAGTACTTC.

The chain couples TRBV23-1 to TRBJ2-1; 11 positions match TRBD2. TRBV23-1 is designated an ORF whose function remains uncertain. V trimming: 1 base; J trimming: 7 bases; junction bases outside the gene matches: 9. CDR3 size: 17 residues. The CDR3 loop is CASSQWTGTSGLNEQFF. CDR3 nucleotide sequence: TGCGCCAGCAGTCAATGGACCGGGACTAGCGGTCTAAATGAGCAGTTCTTC.

The chain recombines TRBV5-1 with TRBJ2-3; no firm D call. The CDR3 length is 13 residues. Germline CDR1 reads SGHRS; CDR2 reads YFSETQ. Trimming stripped 0 bases from V and 1 base from J, with 3 bases between. As DNA, the CDR3 is TGCGCCAGCAGCTTGGAGGGCACAGATACGCAGTATTTT. It codes for CASSLEGTDTQYF.

This chain connects TRBV18 to TRBJ1-4; tentative D call: TRBD1 (6 bases). V dropped 6 bases and J dropped 5 bases, with 10 bases sitting between them. The CDR3 is made up of 13 amino acids. In germline, CDR1 is KGHSH, CDR2 LQKENI. The CDR3 nucleotides are TGTGCCAGCTCTCCCGACAGGAATGAAAAACTGTTTTTT. Translated: CASSPDRNEKLFF.

The chain has TRBV11-2 and TRBJ2-7, with 8 bases lining up with TRBD1. There are 12 residues in the CDR3. Germline V gives CDR1 SGHAT, CDR2 FQNNGV. V lost 3 bases, J lost 6 bases, and 1 base stayed unmatched. CDR3 nucleotide sequence: TGTGCCAGCAGCTTGACAGGGGTCGAGCAGTACTTC. The encoded protein is CASSLTGVEQYF. Based on the CDR3 plus reference TRBV11-2 and TRBJ2-7, the full variable domain is EAGVAQSPRYKIIEKRQSVAFWCNPISGHATLYWYQQILGQGPKLLIQFQNNGVVDDSQLPKDRFSAERLKGVDSTLKIQPAKLEDSAVYLCASSLTGVEQYFGPGTRLTVT.

This clone was counted between two and nine times. The chain carries TRBV5-4 and TRBJ1-4; 7 nucleotides agree with TRBD1. The CDR3 totals 15 residues. V lost 4 bases to trimming and J lost 5 bases; unmatched junction nucleotides: 8. The germline V gene encodes CDR1 SGHNT and CDR2 YYREEE (reference sequence). CDR3 bases: TGTGCCAGCAGCACAAACAGGGGATTAAATGAAAAACTGTTTTTT. Translating gives CASSTNRGLNEKLFF.

The chain couples TRBV2 to TRBJ2-5; 7 nucleotides agree with TRBD2. The germline CDR1 and CDR2 sequences are SNHLY and FYNNEI. V was clipped by 8 bases and J by 7 bases; unmatched bases: 13. This CDR3 has 14 amino acids. The CDR3 reads CASERGGREGTQYF. The CDR3 DNA follows: TGTGCCAGCGAGAGGGGCGGGAGAGAAGGGACCCAGTACTTC.

The DNA of the CDR3 is TGTGCCAGTAGGACGGGGGGCGATCAGCCCCAGCATTTT. This codes for CASRTGGDQPQHF. The chain employs TRBV6-6 and TRBJ1-5, with D perhaps TRBD1 (6 bases). V lost 9 bases and J lost 5, with 14 bases in between. Per germline, CDR1 MNHNY and CDR2 SVGAGI (reference sequence). This CDR3 contains 13 residues.

The chain joins TRBV6-5 to TRBJ1-1; no reliable D call. Looked up from germline, CDR1 is MNHEY and CDR2 is SVGAGI. Trimming removed 2 bases at V and 6 bases at J, with 4 bases between. CDR3 length: 11 amino acids. The CDR3 loop reads CASSYESEAFF. The CDR3 DNA sequence: TGTGCCAGCAGTTACGAGTCTGAAGCTTTCTTT.

The rearrangement links TRBV7-2 to TRBJ1-2, with TRBD1 as a possible D gene (6 bases). Germline values: CDR1 SGHTA, CDR2 FQGNSA. Between the trimmed V and J ends, which lost 1 base and 2 bases, there was a span of 14 bases. This CDR3 spans 16 amino acids. The CDR3 spells CASSLVRGRSNYGYTF. The CDR3 coding sequence is TGTGCCAGCAGCTTAGTACGGGGGCGGTCGAACTATGGCTACACCTTC. Full variable domain (rest looked up from reference TRBV7-2 and TRBJ1-2): GAGVSQSPSNKVTEKGKDVELRCDPISGHTALYWYRQSLGQGLEFLIYFQGNSAPDKSGLPSDRFSAERTGGSVSTLTIQRTQQEDSAVYLCASSLVRGRSNYGYTFGSGTRLTVV.

The chain uses TRBV5-1 and TRBJ2-7; possibly TRBD2 for D (6 bases). Germline lookup yields CDR1 SGHRS and CDR2 YFSETQ. CDR3 length: 12 residues. Trimming pared 7 bases from V and 2 bases from J, leaving 10 bases between. CDR3 DNA sequence: TGCGCCAGCGAGGACTATCCCTACGAGCAGTACTTC. Protein product: CASEDYPYEQYF.

CDR3 sequence reads: CASIRRPGPQAEAFF. CDR3 coding DNA: TGTGCCAGCATCCGCCGCCCGGGACCGCAAGCTGAAGCTTTCTTT. J is TRBJ1-1 and V is TRBV6-5; maybe TRBD1 (5 bases). The CDR3 has 15 residues. V was trimmed by 7 bases and J by 6 bases, leaving 21 bases between them. Germline CDR1 MNHEY, CDR2 SVGAGI.

The J gene is TRBJ1-4, the V gene TRBV4-2; TRBD1 might be the D (6 bases). Germline loops: CDR1 LGHNA, CDR2 YNFKEQ. This CDR3 is 17 amino acids long. V was clipped by 4 bases and J by 1 base, with 16 bases between them. This CDR3 is CASSLTQGHGTNEKLFF. CDR3 DNA sequence: TGTGCCAGCAGCCTCACCCAGGGGCATGGAACTAATGAAAAACTGTTTTTT.

J is TRBJ2-5 and V is TRBV29-1, with 7 bases matching TRBD2. With 5 bases clipped from V and 4 bases from J, the junction kept 7 bases outside the gene matches. The CDR3 has 13 residues. Germline V gene data show CDR1 as SQVTM and CDR2 as ANQGSEA. The CDR3: CSVHPSGPETQYF. For the CDR3, the DNA is TGCAGCGTTCACCCTAGCGGTCCAGAGACCCAGTACTTC.

The chain joins TRBV28 to TRBJ2-7; D may be TRBD1 (6 bases). Trimming cost V 5 bases and J 3 bases, with 11 bases left between them. Germline assignment: CDR1 MDHEN and CDR2 SYDVKM. The CDR3 extends over 13 amino acids. DNA for the CDR3: TGTGCCAGCAGTAACAGGGAATTCTACGAGCAGTACTTC. Residues: CASSNREFYEQYF.

The chain is built from TRBV28 and TRBJ2-5; D remains ambiguous. Germline V CDR1 and CDR2: MDHEN, SYDVKM. CDR3 length: 12 residues. V was clipped by 1 base and J by 5 bases, with 5 bases between them. CDR3 protein: CASSLSVETQYF. Written as DNA, the CDR3 is TGTGCCAGCAGTTTATCGGTGGAGACCCAGTACTTC.

This clone was picked up one time. This rearrangement joins TRBV30 to TRBJ2-5; D is perhaps TRBD2 (5 bases). V lost 5 bases and J lost 4, with 8 bases in between. Germline values: CDR1 GTSNPN, CDR2 SVGIG (reference sequence). The CDR3 loop spans 11 amino acids. The CDR3: CAWREGETQYF. The DNA for the CDR3 is TGTGCCTGGCGTGAGGGAGAGACCCAGTACTTC.

The chain has TRBV28 and TRBJ2-1, with a tentative D call TRBD1 (6 bases). Trimming took off 6 bases at V and 4 bases at J, with 16 bases between the two ends. The CDR3 has 15 amino acids. Germline V CDR1 and CDR2: MDHEN, SYDVKM. DNA for the CDR3: TGTGCCAGCAGCTCAACAGGGATAGGTTACAATGAGCAGTTCTTC. Its translation: CASSSTGIGYNEQFF. Filled out from reference TRBV28 and TRBJ2-1, the complete variable domain reads DVKVTQSSRYLVKRTGEKVFLECVQDMDHENMFWYRQDPGLGLRLIYFSYDVKMKEKGDIPEGYSVSREKKERFSLILESASTNQTSMYLCASSSTGIGYNEQFFGPGTRLTVL.

The chain joins TRBV6-1 to TRBJ1-1; D is possibly TRBD1 (5 bases). V dropped 2 bases and J dropped 3 bases, with 16 bases sitting between them. This CDR3 is built from 16 residues. Germline V gene data show CDR1 as MNHNS and CDR2 as SASEGT. The CDR3 spells CASSEFYFGGDTEAFF. The CDR3 coding sequence is TGTGCCAGCAGTGAATTTTATTTCGGAGGGGACACTGAAGCTTTCTTT.

The chain couples TRBV19 to TRBJ1-2; 11 bases match TRBD1. CDR1 and CDR2 (germline): LNHDA, SQIVND (reference sequence). The CDR3 extends over 15 amino acids. With V trimmed by 4 bases and J by 3 bases, 4 bases remained unmatched. CDR3 protein: CASSTPGQGDYGYTF. DNA of the CDR3: TGTGCCAGTAGTACCCCGGGACAGGGGGACTATGGCTACACCTTC.

CDR3 in amino acids: CASSPIPETGYTF. The CDR3 coding sequence is TGTGCCAGCAGCCCCATCCCCGAGACTGGCTACACCTTC. The chain carries TRBV7-2 and TRBJ1-2; no reliable D call. Germline values: CDR1 SGHTA, CDR2 FQGNSA. Trimming removed 5 bases from V and 7 bases from J, with 14 bases in between. This CDR3 comprises 13 residues.

This chain connects TRBV7-2 to TRBJ1-4, with TRBD1 matching over 10 bases. The J segment lost 5 bases and the V segment lost 3 bases, leaving 3 bases of the junction unmatched. Germline V gene lookup returns CDR1 SGHTA and CDR2 FQGNSA. This CDR3 region has 15 residues. The CDR3 nucleotides read TGTGCCAGCAGCTTGCGGGGACAGGGGAATGAAAAACTGTTTTTT. The encoded protein is CASSLRGQGNEKLFF.

The rearrangement uses TRBV7-8 and TRBJ1-5; 8 positions match TRBD1. The CDR3 totals 15 residues. After removal of 4 bases from V and 9 bases from J, the junction contained 11 bases not matched to a gene. Germline V gene lookup returns CDR1 SGHVS and CDR2 FQNEAQ. CDR3 residues: CASSSDDRGYSPQHF. The CDR3 coding sequence is TGTGCCAGCAGCTCCGACGACAGGGGATATTCGCCCCAGCATTTT. Full variable domain (remainder filled in from reference TRBV7-8 and TRBJ1-5): GAGVSQSPRYKVAKRGQDVALRCDPISGHVSLFWYQQALGQGPEFLTYFQNEAQLDKSGLPSDRFFAERPEGSVSTLKIQRTQQEDSAVYLCASSSDDRGYSPQHFGDGTRLSIL.

The V call is TRBV5-4, the J call TRBJ2-1; the match to TRBD2 covers 14 bases. Germline lookup yields CDR1 SGHNT and CDR2 YYREEE (reference sequence). The CDR3 sequence is 16 residues long. The V segment lost 0 bases and the J segment 6 bases; nucleotides outside the gene matches: 2. The DNA of the CDR3 is TGTGCCAGCAGCTTGGGACTAGCGGGAGGGCTCAATGAGCAGTTCTTC. The encoded protein is CASSLGLAGGLNEQFF.

The chain joins TRBV30 to TRBJ1-2; perhaps TRBD1 as D (6 bases). The CDR3 sequence is 12 residues long. The V and J ends lost 8 bases and 4 bases respectively, with 14 bases between them. CDR1 GTSNPN and CDR2 SVGIG come from the germline V gene (reference sequence). As DNA, the CDR3 is TGTGCCAGCACCCGGGGGGCCTATGGCTACACCTTC. It translates to CASTRGAYGYTF. Full variable domain (rest looked up from reference TRBV30 and TRBJ1-2): SQTIHQWPATLVQPVGSPLSLECTVEGTSNPNLYWYRQAAGRGLQLLFYSVGIGQISSEVPQNLSASRPQDRQFILSSKKLLLSDSGFYLCASTRGAYGYTFGSGTRLTVV.